The source of this T cell receptor (beta chain) is a study of CD8+CD57+ T cells in acquired aplastic anemia. Study results and limitations: Found in both controls and patients were about 30 CD8+ CDR3 sequences.

Profiling that covered TCR beta VDJ and CDR3 relied on genomic DNA as its template. TCRdb ran MiXCR on the reads and lists one entry per CDR3 protein. The sample contains around 200,000 distinct CDR3 sequences, around 48% of which appear only once. Trimming cost V 5 bases and J 2 bases, with 13 bases left between them. The germline V gene has CDR1 LNHDA and CDR2 SQIVND (reference sequence). The CDR3 contains 14 residues. Patients included in sequencing had previously demonstrated CD8+CD57+ cell expansion by flow cytometry. Notes on this clonotype: The target antigen is unknown.

The sample consisted of sorted CD4+, CD8+, or CD8+CD57+ T cells (not recorded which) from PBMCs. The TCR was taken from a human donor with aplastic anemia. The chain uses TRBV19 and TRBJ2-7; D unclear. The CDR3 reads CASSPPAGPYEQYF. In DNA form, the CDR3 reads TGTGCCAGTAGTCCGCCCGCCGGGCCCTACGAGCAGTACTTC. The whole variable domain, filled in from reference TRBV19 and TRBJ2-7, reads DGGITQSPKYLFRKEGQNVTLSCEQNLNHDAMYWYRQDPGQGLRLIYYSQIVNDFQKGDIAEGYSVSREKKESFPLTVTSAQKNPTAFYLCASSPPAGPYEQYFGPGTRLTVT.